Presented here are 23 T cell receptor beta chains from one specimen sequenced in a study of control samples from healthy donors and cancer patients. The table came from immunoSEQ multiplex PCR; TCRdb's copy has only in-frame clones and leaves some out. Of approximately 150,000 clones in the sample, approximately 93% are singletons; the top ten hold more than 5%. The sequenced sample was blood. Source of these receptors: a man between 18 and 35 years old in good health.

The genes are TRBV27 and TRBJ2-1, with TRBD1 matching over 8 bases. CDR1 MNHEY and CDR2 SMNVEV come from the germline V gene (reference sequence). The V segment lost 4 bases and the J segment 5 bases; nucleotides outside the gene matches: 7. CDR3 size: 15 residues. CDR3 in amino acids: CASSSTGGIDNEQFF. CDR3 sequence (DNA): TGTGCCAGCAGTTCTACAGGGGGGATCGACAATGAGCAGTTCTTC.

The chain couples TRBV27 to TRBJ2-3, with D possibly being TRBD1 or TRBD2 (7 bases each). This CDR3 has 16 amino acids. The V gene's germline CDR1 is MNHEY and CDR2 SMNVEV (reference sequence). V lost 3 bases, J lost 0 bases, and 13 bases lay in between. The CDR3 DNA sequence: TGTGCCAGCAGTTTCAGGGGGGGTCTTAGCACAGATACGCAGTATTTT. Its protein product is CASSFRGGLSTDTQYF.

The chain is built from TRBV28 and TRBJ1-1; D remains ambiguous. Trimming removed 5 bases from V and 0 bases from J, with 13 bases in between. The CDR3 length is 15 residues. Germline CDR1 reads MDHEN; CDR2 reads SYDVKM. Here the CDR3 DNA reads TGTGCCAGCAGTGCCTATAGAACCTTGAACACTGAAGCTTTCTTT. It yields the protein CASSAYRTLNTEAFF.

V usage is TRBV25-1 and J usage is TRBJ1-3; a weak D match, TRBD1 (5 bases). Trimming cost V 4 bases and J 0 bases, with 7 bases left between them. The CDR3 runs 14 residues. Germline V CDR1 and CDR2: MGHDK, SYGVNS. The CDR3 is CASSGGHSGNTIYF. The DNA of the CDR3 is TGTGCCAGCAGTGGAGGACACTCTGGAAACACCATATATTTT.

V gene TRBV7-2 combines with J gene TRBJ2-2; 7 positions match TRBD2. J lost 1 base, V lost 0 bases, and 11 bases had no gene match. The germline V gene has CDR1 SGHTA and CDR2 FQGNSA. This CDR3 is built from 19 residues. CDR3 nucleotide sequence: TGTGCCAGCAGCTTAGCTCGTATGGGCGGGGGAAGGAACACCGGGGAGCTGTTTTTT. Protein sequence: CASSLARMGGGRNTGELFF. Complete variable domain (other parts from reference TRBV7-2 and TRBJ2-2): GAGVSQSPSNKVTEKGKDVELRCDPISGHTALYWYRQSLGQGLEFLIYFQGNSAPDKSGLPSDRFSAERTGGSVSTLTIQRTQQEDSAVYLCASSLARMGGGRNTGELFFGEGSRLTVL.

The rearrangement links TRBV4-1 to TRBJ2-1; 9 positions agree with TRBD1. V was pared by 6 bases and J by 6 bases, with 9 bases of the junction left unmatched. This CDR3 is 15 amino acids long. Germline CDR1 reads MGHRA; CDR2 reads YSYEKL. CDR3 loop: CASRPRQGVPNEQFF. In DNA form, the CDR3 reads TGCGCCAGCAGACCTCGACAGGGGGTCCCCAATGAGCAGTTCTTC.

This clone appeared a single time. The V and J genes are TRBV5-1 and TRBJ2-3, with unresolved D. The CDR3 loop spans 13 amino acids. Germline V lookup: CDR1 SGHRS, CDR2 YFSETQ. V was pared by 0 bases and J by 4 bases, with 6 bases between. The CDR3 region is CASSLEPADTQYF. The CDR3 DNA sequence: TGCGCCAGCAGCTTGGAACCGGCAGATACGCAGTATTTT.

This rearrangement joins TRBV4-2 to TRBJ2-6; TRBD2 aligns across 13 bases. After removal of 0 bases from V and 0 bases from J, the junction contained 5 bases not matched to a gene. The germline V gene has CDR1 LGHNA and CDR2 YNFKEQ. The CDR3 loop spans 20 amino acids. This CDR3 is CASSQDLGLAGHSGANVLTF. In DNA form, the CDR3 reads TGTGCCAGCAGCCAAGATTTGGGACTAGCGGGACACTCTGGGGCCAACGTCCTGACTTTC.

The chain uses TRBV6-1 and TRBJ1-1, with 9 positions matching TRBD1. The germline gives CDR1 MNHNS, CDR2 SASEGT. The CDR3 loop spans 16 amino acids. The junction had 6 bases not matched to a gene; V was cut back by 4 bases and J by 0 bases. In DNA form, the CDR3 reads TGTGCCAGCAGTGGACAGGGGGGCAGGGTGAACACTGAAGCTTTCTTT. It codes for CASSGQGGRVNTEAFF.

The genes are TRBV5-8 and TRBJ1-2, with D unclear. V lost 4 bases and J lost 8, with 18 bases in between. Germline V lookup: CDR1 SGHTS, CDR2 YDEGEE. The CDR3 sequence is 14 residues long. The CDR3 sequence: CASSPRFLRRGYTF. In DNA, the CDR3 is TGTGCCAGCAGCCCCCGGTTCCTAAGAAGGGGCTACACCTTC.

The CDR3 region is CASSQDLGQGNQPQHF. CDR3 bases: TGCGCCAGCAGCCAAGATTTAGGACAGGGCAATCAGCCCCAGCATTTT. This chain connects TRBV4-1 to TRBJ1-5; 7 nucleotides agree with TRBD1. The V gene's germline CDR1 is MGHRA and CDR2 YSYEKL. The CDR3 has 16 amino acids. V was clipped by 0 bases and J by 2 bases; unmatched bases: 4.

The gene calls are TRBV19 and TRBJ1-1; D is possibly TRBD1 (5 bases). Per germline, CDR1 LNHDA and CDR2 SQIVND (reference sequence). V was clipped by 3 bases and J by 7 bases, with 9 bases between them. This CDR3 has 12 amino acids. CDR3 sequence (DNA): TGTGCCAGTAGTATCGGGACGATTGAAGCTTTCTTT. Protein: CASSIGTIEAFF.

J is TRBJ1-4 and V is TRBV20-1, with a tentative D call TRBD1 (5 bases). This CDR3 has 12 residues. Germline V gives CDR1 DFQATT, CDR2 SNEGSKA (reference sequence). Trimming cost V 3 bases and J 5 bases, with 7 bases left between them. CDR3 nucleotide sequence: TGCAGTGCTAGTCGGGGGAATGAAAAACTGTTTTTT. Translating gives CSASRGNEKLFF.

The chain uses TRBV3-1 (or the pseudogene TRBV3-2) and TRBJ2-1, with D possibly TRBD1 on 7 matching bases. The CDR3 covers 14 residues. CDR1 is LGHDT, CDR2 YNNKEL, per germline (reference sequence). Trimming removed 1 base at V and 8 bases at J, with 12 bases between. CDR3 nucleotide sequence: TGTGCCAGCAGCCAAGGGGGCAGGGGGGATGAGCAGTTCTTC. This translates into CASSQGGRGDEQFF.

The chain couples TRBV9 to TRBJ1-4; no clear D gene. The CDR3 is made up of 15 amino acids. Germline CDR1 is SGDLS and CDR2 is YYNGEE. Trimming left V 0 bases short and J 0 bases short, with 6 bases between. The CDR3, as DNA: TGTGCCAGCAGCGTAGAGGCAGCAACTAATGAAAAACTGTTTTTT. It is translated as CASSVEAATNEKLFF.

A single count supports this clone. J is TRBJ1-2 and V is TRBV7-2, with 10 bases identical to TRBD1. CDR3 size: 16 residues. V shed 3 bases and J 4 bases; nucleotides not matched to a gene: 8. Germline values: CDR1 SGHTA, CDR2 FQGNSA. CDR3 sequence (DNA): TGTGCCAGCAGCTTCTCCGGGACAGGGGTTTCCTATGGCTACACCTTC. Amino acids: CASSFSGTGVSYGYTF.

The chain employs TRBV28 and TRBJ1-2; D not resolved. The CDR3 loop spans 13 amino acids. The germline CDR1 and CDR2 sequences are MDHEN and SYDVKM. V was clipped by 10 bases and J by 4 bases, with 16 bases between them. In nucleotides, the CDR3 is TGTGCCACCGCCACGGGTTATAGCTATGGCTACACCTTC. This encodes CATATGYSYGYTF.

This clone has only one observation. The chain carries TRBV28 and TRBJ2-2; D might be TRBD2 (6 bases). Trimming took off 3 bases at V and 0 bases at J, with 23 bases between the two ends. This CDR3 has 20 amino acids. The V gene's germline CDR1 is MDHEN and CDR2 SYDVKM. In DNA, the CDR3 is TGTGCCAGCAGTTTCGCCGTTAGCGGATGGGATCACGCGAACACCGGGGAGCTGTTTTTT. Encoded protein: CASSFAVSGWDHANTGELFF.

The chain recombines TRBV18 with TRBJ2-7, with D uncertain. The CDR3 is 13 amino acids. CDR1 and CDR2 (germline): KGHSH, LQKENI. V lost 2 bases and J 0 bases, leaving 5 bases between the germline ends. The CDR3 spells CASSPARSYEQYF. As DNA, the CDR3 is TGTGCCAGCTCACCAGCCCGCTCCTACGAGCAGTACTTC.

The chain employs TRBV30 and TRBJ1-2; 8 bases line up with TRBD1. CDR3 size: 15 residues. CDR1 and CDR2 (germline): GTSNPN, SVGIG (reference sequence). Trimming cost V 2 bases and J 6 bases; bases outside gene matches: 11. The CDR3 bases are TGTGCCTGGAGTAAAAGGGGGACAGGACCAAATGGCTACACCTTC. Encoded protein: CAWSKRGTGPNGYTF. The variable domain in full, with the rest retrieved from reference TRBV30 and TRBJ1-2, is SQTIHQWPATLVQPVGSPLSLECTVEGTSNPNLYWYRQAAGRGLQLLFYSVGIGQISSEVPQNLSASRPQDRQFILSSKKLLLSDSGFYLCAWSKRGTGPNGYTFGSGTRLTVV.

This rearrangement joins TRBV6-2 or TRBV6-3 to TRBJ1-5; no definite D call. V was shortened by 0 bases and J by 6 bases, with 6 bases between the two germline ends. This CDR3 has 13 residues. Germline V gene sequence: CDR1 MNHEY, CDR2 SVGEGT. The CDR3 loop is CASSYSSGQPQHF. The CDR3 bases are TGTGCCAGCAGTTACTCTTCGGGTCAGCCCCAGCATTTT.

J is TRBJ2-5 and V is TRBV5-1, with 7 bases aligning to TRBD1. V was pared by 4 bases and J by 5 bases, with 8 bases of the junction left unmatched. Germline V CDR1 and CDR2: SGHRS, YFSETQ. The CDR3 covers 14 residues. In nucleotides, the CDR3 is TGCGCCAGCAGCGCCGGGACAGCCGGGGAGACCCAGTACTTC. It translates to CASSAGTAGETQYF.

DNA of the CDR3: TGTGCCAGCAGCTTAACGGCAGGGGCCAAGAGTGGCTACACCTTC. This gives the protein CASSLTAGAKSGYTF. This chain links TRBV7-8 with TRBJ1-2, with D maybe TRBD1 (6 bases). The V end lost 2 bases, the J end lost 7 bases, and 17 bases lay between the germline ends. The CDR3 is 15 residues long. CDR1 and CDR2 from the germline V gene are SGHVS and FQNEAQ.